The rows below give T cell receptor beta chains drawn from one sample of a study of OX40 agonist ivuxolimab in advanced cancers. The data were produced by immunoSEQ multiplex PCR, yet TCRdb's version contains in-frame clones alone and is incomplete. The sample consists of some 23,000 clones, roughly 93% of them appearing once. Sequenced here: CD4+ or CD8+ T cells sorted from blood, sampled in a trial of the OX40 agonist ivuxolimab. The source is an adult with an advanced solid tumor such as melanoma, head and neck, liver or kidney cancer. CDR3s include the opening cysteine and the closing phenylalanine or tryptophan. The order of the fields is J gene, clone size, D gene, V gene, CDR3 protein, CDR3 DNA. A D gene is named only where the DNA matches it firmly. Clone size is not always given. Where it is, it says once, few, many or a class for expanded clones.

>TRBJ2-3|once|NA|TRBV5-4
CASSSTDRNTDTQYF
TGTGCCAGCAGCTCTACTGACAGGAACACAGATACGCAGTATTTT
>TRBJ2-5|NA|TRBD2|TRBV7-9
CASSFRTSGSLEETQYF
TGTGCCAGCAGCTTTCGGACTAGCGGGAGTTTGGAAGAGACCCAGTACTTC
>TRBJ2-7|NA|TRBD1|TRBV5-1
CASSWGTDYEQYF
TGCGCCAGCAGCTGGGGGACAGACTACGAGCAGTACTTC
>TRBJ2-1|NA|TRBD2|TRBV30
CAWSAGTSDEQFF
TGTGCCTGGAGTGCCGGGACTAGCGATGAGCAGTTCTTC
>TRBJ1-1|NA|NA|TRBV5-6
CASSLSPSLGGGTTEAFF
TGTGCCAGCAGCCTCTCCCCAAGCTTGGGAGGGGGTACCACTGAAGCTTTCTTT
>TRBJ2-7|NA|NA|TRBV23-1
CASSQSRWRGSYEQYF
TGCGCCAGCAGTCAATCGAGGTGGAGGGGATCCTACGAGCAGTACTTC
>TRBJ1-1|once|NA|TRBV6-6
CASSLGGGDTEAFF
TGTGCCAGCAGTCTCGGGGGGGGCGACACTGAAGCTTTCTTT
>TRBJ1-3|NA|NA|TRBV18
CASSQDEVRNTIYF
TGTGCCAGCTCACAAGATGAAGTACGAAACACCATATATTTT
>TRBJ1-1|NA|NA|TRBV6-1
CASRPPGRDDTEAFF
TGTGCCAGCAGACCACCGGGACGGGATGACACTGAAGCTTTCTTT
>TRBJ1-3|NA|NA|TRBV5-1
CASSLEAGVGNTIYF
TGCGCCAGCAGCTTGGAGGCAGGGGTTGGAAACACCATATATTTT
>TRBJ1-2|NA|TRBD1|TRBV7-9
CASSSVTGEWIYGYTF
TGTGCCAGCAGCTCCGTTACAGGGGAATGGATCTATGGCTACACCTTC
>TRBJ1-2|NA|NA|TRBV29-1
CSARGGDGYTF
TGCAGCGCCAGGGGTGGGGATGGCTACACCTTC
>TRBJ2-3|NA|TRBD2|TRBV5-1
CASSLGLASDTQYF
TGCGCCAGCAGCTTGGGACTAGCGTCAGATACGCAGTATTTT
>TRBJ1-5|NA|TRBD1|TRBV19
CASSISGTENQPQHF
TGTGCCAGTAGTATATCCGGGACAGAGAATCAGCCCCAGCATTTT
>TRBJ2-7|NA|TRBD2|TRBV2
CASTAAGGHYEQYF
TGTGCCAGCACCGCGGCGGGAGGTCACTACGAGCAGTACTTC
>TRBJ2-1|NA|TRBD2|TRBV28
CASSPRPGLAGGLLDEQFF
TGTGCCAGCAGCCCCCGACCGGGACTAGCGGGAGGGCTCTTGGATGAGCAGTTCTTC